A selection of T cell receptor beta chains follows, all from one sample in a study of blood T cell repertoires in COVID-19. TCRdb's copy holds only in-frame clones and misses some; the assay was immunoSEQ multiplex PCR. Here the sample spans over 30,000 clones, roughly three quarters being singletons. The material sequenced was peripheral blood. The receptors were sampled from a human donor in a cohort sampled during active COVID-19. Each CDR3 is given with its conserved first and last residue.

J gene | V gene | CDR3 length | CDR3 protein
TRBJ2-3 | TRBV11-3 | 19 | CASSLTGLAGALGTDTQYF
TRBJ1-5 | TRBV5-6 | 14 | CASSFRGSNQPQHF
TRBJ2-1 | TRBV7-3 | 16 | CASSARTSAAYNEQFF
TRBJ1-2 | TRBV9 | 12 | CASSVGLYGYTF
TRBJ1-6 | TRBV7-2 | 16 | CASSSHRSSYNSPLHF
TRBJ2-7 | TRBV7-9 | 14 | CALTRQGVAYEQYF
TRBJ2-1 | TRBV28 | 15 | CASIPTGVLYNEQFF
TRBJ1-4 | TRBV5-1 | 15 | CASSSLGGTNEKLFF
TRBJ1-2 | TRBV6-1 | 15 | CASSEPGGANYGYTF
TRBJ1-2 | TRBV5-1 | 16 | CASSLDGARGSYGYTF
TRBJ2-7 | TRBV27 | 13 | CASSYRDNYEQYF
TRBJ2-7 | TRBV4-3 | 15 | CASSLRGGTYYEQYF
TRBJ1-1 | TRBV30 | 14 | CAWILPWAGTEAFF
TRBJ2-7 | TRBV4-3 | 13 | CASSQLQGDGQYF